These 5 T cell receptor beta chains share one sample of origin, sequenced in a study of cytomegalovirus exposure and HLA in healthy donors. The PCR used 60 Vbeta and 13 Jbeta primers. Assay used: immunoSEQ multiplex PCR; TCRdb lists only in-frame clones, some missing. The sample lists tens of thousands of clones; about 77% were seen once. Sequencing used PBMCs. These receptors came from a man aged 55 to 70 in good health and CMV-seronegative.

J is TRBJ2-1 and V is TRBV7-9; 8 bases fit TRBD1. Per the germline V gene, CDR1 is SEHNR and CDR2 is FQNEAQ (reference sequence). The V gene end was trimmed by 5 bases and the J gene end by 15 bases; junction bases not matched to a gene: 6. The CDR3 length is 11 residues. The CDR3 region is CASSLRQGLFF. DNA of the CDR3: TGTGCCAGCAGCCTCCGACAGGGGCTGTTCTTC.

This chain joins TRBV6-5 and TRBJ2-7, with 8 nucleotides matching TRBD1. J lost 0 bases, V lost 6 bases, and 7 bases had no gene match. The germline V gene encodes CDR1 MNHEY and CDR2 SVGAGI. The CDR3 has 15 amino acids. This CDR3 reads CASRAGTGISYEQYF. CDR3 DNA: TGTGCCAGCAGAGCCGGGACAGGCATCTCCTACGAGCAGTACTTC.

The rearrangement uses TRBV19 and TRBJ2-7, with 10 bases lining up with TRBD1. The CDR3 runs to 15 residues. V lost 5 bases and J lost 7; bases outside the gene matches: 11. Germline-derived CDR1 and CDR2 are LNHDA and SQIVND (reference sequence). Here the CDR3 reads CASSRGQGNLWEQYF. As DNA, the CDR3 is TGTGCCAGTAGTCGGGGACAGGGGAACCTCTGGGAGCAGTACTTC.

This clone showed up just a few times. The chain has TRBV19 and TRBJ2-1; the match to TRBD1 covers 9 bases. The germline gives CDR1 LNHDA, CDR2 SQIVND (reference sequence). V shed 6 bases and J 10 bases; nucleotides not matched to a gene: 4. The CDR3 is made up of 12 amino acids. CDR3 loop: CASSQTGGEQFF. The DNA for the CDR3 is TGTGCCAGTAGCCAAACAGGGGGCGAGCAGTTCTTC.

The DNA of the CDR3 is TGCGCCAGCAGCTTAAGGGGGTCCCTCTACGAGCAGTACTTC. It encodes CASSLRGSLYEQYF. The V gene is TRBV5-1, the J gene TRBJ2-7; possibly TRBD1 for D (6 bases). The length of the CDR3 is 14 residues. Trimming cost V 2 bases and J 3 bases, with 12 bases left between them. The V gene's germline CDR1 is SGHRS and CDR2 YFSETQ.